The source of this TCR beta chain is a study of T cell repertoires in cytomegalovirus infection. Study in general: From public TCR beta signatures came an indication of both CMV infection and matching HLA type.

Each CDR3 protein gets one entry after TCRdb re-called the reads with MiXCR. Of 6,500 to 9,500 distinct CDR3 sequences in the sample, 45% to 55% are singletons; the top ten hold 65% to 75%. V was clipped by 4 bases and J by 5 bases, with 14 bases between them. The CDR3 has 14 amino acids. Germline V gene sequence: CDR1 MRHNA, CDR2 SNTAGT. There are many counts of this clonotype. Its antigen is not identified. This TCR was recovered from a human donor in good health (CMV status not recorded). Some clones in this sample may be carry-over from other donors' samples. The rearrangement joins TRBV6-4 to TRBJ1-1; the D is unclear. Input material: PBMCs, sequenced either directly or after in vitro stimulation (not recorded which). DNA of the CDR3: TGTGCCAGCAGTGCGGGCCCAGGTACGACTGAAGCTTTCTTT. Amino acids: CASSAGPGTTEAFF.